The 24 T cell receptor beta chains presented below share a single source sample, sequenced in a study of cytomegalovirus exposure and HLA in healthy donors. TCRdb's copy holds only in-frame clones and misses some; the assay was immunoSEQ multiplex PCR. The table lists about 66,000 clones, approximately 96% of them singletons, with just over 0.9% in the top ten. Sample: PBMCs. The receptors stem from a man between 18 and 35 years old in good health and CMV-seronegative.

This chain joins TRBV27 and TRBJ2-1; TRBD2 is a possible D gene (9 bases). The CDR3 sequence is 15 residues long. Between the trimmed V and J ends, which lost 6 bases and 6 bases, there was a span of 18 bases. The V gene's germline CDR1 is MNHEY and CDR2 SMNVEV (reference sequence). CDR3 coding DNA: TGTGCCAGCAGCCCAGGGGGCGGGGGGGGCAATGAGCAGTTCTTC. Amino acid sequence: CASSPGGGGGNEQFF.

Written as DNA, the CDR3 is TGTGCCAGCAGCCAAGACTCCTACACAGATACGCAGTATTTT. Its translation is CASSQDSYTDTQYF. V is TRBV5-4 and J is TRBJ2-3; no clear D gene. CDR3 size: 14 residues. V lost 4 bases and J lost 2, with 11 bases in between. CDR1 is SGHNT and CDR2 is YYREEE in the germline V gene (reference sequence). Based on the CDR3 plus reference TRBV5-4 and TRBJ2-3, the full variable domain is ETGVTQSPTHLIKTRGQQVTLRCSSQSGHNTVSWYQQALGQGPQFIFQYYREEENGRGNFPPRFSGLQFPNYSSELNVNALELDDSALYLCASSQDSYTDTQYFGPGTRLTVL.

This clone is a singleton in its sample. The CDR3 region is CASSSGGRKETQYF. Written as DNA, the CDR3 is TGTGCCAGCAGCTCGGGAGGGAGGAAGGAGACCCAGTACTTC. The chain couples TRBV11-2 to TRBJ2-5; 8 nucleotides match TRBD2. CDR3 length: 14 amino acids. Germline CDR1 reads SGHAT; CDR2 reads FQNNGV. After removal of 4 bases from V and 5 bases from J, the junction contained 6 bases not matched to a gene.

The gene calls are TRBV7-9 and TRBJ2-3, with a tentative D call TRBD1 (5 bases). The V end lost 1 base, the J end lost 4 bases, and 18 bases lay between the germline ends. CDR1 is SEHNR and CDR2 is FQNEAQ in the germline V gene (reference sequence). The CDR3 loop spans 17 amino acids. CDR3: CASSLEIAGRRADTQYF. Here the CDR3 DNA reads TGTGCCAGCAGCTTAGAAATAGCAGGGCGCCGAGCAGATACGCAGTATTTT.

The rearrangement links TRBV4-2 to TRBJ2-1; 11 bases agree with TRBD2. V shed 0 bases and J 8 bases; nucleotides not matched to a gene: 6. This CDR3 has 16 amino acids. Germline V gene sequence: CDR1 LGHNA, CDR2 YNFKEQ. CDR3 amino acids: CASSQDLTSGSDEQFF. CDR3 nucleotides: TGTGCCAGCAGCCAAGATCTTACTAGCGGGAGTGATGAGCAGTTCTTC.

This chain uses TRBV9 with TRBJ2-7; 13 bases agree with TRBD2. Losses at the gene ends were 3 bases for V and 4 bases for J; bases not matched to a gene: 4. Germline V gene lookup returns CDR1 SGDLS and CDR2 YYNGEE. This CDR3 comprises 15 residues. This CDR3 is CASSGGTSGMYEQYF. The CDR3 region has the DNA TGTGCCAGCAGCGGAGGGACTAGCGGGATGTACGAGCAGTACTTC.

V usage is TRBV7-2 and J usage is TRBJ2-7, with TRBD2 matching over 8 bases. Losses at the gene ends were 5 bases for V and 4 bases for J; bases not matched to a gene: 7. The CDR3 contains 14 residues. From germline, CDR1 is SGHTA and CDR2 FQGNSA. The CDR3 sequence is CASSHGTSRYEQYF. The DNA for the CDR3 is TGTGCCAGCAGCCATGGGACTAGTAGGTACGAGCAGTACTTC.

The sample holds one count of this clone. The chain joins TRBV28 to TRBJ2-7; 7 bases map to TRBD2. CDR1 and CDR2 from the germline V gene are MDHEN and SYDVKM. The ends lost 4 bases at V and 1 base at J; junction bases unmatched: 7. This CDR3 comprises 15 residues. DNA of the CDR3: TGTGCCAGCAGTTCTACGGGAGGCCCATCCTACGAGCAGTACTTC. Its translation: CASSSTGGPSYEQYF.

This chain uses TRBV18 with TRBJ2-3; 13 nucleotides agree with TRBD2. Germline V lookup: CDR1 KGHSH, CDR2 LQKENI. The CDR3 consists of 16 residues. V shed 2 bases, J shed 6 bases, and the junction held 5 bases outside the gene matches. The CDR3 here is CASSPGTSGIRDTQYF. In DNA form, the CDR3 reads TGTGCCAGCTCACCAGGGACTAGCGGGATCCGGGATACGCAGTATTTT.

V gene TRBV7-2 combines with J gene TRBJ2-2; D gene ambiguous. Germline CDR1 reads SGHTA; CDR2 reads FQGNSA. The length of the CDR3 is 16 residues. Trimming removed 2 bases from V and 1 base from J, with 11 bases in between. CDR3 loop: CASSLNSPENTGELFF. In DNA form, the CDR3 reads TGTGCCAGCAGCTTAAACAGTCCAGAGAACACCGGGGAGCTGTTTTTT.

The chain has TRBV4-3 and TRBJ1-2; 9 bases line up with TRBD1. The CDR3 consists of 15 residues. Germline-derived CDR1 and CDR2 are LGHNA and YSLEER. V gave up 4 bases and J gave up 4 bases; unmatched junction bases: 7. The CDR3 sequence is CASSPGQGVLYGYTF. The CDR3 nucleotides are TGCGCCAGCAGCCCGGGACAGGGAGTTCTCTATGGCTACACCTTC.

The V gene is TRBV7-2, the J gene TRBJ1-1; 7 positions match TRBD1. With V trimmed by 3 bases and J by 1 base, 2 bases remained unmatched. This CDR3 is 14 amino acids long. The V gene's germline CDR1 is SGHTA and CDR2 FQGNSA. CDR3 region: CASSLDRRNTEAFF. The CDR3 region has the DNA TGTGCCAGCAGCTTGGACAGGCGGAACACTGAAGCTTTCTTT.

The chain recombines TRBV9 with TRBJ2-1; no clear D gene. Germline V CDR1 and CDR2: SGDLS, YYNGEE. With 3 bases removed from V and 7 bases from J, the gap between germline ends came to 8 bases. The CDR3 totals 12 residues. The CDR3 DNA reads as TGTGCCAGCAGCGGCGCCTCTAATGAGCAGTTCTTC. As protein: CASSGASNEQFF.

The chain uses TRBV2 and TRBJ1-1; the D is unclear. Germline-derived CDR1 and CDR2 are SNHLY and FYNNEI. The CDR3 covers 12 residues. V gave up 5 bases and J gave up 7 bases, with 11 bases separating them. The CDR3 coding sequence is TGTGCCAGCAGTCAATTAGGAGTTGAAGCTTTCTTT. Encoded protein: CASSQLGVEAFF.

The CDR3 loop reads CASSVTGVRGELFF. The CDR3 nucleotides are TGTGCCAGCAGCGTCACGGGGGTTCGGGGGGAGCTGTTTTTT. The chain couples TRBV9 to TRBJ2-2; maybe TRBD2 (6 bases). The V end lost 2 bases, the J end lost 8 bases, and 13 bases lay between the germline ends. The CDR3 consists of 14 residues. The V gene's germline CDR1 is SGDLS and CDR2 YYNGEE.

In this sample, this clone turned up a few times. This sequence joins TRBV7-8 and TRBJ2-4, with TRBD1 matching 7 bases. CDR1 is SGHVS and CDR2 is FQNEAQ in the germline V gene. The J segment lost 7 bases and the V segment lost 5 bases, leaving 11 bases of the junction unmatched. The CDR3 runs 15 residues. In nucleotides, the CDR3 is TGTGCCAGCAGCCGCCCCAACAGGGGCAGGAACATTCAGTACTTC. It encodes CASSRPNRGRNIQYF.

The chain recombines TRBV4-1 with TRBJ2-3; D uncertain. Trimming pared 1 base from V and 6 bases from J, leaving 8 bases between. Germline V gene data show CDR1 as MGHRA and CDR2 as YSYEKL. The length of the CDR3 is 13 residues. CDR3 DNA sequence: TGCGCCAGCAGCCAAGCCAGAGGCGATACGCAGTATTTT. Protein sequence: CASSQARGDTQYF.

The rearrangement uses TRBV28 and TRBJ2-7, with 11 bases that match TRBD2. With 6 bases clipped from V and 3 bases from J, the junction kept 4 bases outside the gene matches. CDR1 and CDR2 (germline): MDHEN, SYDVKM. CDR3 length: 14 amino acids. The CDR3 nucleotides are TGTGCCAGCAGCCGGACTAGCGGGTTCTACGAGCAGTACTTC. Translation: CASSRTSGFYEQYF.

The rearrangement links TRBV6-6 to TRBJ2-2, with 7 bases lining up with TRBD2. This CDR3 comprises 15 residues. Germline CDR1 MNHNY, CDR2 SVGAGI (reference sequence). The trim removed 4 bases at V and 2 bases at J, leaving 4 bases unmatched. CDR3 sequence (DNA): TGTGCCAGCAGTTGGACTAGTCCCAACACCGGGGAGCTGTTTTTT. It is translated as CASSWTSPNTGELFF.

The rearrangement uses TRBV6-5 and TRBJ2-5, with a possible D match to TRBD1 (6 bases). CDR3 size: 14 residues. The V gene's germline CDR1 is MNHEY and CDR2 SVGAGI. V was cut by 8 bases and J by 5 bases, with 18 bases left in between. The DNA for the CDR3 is TGTGCCAGCGGGGTCCCAGGGGCGCACGAGACCCAGTACTTC. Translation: CASGVPGAHETQYF.

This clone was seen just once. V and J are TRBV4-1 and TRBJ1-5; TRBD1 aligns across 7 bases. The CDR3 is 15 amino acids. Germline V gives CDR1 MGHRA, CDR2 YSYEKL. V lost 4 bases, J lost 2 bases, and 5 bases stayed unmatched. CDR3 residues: CASSRGGGGNQPQHF. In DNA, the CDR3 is TGCGCCAGCAGCCGAGGGGGCGGCGGCAATCAGCCCCAGCATTTT.

The CDR3 sequence is CASSLAGGGLAPYEQYF. CDR3 DNA sequence: TGTGCCAGCAGCTTAGCGGGGGGGGGACTAGCGCCCTACGAGCAGTACTTC. The V and J genes are TRBV7-2 and TRBJ2-7; 10 nucleotides match TRBD2. Trimming at V came to 0 bases and at J to 2 bases, leaving 7 bases not matched to a gene. CDR1 SGHTA and CDR2 FQGNSA come from the germline V gene. The CDR3 is made up of 17 amino acids.

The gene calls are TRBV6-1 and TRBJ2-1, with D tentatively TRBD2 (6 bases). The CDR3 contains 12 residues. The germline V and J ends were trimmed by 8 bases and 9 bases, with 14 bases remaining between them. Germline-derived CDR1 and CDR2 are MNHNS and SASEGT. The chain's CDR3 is CASQAWRGEQFF. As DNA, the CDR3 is TGTGCCAGCCAGGCCTGGCGGGGTGAGCAGTTCTTC.

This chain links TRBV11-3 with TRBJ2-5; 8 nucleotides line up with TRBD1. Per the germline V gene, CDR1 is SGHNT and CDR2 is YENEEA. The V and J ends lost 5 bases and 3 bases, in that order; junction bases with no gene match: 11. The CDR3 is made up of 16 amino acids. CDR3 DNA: TGTGCCAGCAGCCCGGGGTCAGGGGGCTTGGAAGAGACCCAGTACTTC. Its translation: CASSPGSGGLEETQYF.